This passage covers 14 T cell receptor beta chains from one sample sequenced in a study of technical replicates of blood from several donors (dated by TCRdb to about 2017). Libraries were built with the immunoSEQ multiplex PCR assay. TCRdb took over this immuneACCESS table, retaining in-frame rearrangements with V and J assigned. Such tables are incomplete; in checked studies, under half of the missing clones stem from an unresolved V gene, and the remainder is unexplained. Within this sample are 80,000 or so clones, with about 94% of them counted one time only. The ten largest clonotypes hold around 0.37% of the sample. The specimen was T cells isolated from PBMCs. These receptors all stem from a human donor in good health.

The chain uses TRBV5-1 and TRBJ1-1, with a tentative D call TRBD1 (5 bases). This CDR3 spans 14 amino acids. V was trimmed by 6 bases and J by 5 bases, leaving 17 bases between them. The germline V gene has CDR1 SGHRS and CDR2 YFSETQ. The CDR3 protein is CASTMSGGVTEAFF. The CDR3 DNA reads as TGCGCCAGCACCATGTCGGGAGGGGTGACTGAAGCTTTCTTT.

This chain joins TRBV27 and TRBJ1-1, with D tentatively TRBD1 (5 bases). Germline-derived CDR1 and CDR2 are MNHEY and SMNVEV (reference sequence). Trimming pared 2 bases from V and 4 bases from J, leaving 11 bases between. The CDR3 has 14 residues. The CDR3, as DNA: TGTGCCAGCAGTTTAGGCGGGGGACCCACTGAAGCTTTCTTT. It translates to CASSLGGGPTEAFF.

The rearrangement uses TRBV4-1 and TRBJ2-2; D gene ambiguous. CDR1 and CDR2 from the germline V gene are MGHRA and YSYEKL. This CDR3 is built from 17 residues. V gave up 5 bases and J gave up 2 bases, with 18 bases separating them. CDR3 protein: CASSIPSLRFNTGELFF. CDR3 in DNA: TGCGCCAGCAGCATCCCTTCCTTGCGGTTTAACACCGGGGAGCTGTTTTTT.

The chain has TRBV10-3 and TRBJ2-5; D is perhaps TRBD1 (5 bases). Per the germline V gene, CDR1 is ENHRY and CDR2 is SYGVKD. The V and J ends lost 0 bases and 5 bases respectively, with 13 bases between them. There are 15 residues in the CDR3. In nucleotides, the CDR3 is TGTGCCATCAGTGAGTCTGTGGCAGGGTGGGAGACCCAGTACTTC. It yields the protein CAISESVAGWETQYF.

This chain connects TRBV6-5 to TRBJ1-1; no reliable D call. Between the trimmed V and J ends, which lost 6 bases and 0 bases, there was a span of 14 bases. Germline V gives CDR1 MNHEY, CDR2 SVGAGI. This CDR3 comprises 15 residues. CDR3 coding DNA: TGTGCCAGCAGCTCTTCCTACCCGGTGAACACTGAAGCTTTCTTT. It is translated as CASSSSYPVNTEAFF.

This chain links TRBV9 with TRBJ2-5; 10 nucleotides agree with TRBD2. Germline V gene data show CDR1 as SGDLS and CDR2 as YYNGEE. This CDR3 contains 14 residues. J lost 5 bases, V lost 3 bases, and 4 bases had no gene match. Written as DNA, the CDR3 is TGTGCCAGCAGCGGAAGCGGGAGGGGTGAGACCCAGTACTTC. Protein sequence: CASSGSGRGETQYF.

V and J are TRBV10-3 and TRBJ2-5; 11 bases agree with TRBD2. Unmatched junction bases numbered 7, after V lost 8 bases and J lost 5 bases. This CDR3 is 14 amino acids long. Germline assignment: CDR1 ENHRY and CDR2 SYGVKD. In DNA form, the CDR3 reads TGTGCCATCGGCACTAGCGGGAGTAGCGAGACCCAGTACTTC. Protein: CAIGTSGSSETQYF.

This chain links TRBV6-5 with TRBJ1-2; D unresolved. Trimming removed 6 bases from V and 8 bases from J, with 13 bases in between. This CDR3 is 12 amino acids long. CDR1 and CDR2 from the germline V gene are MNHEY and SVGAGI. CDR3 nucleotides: TGTGCCAGCAGGGGAGCCGCAGGCGGCTACACCTTC. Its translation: CASRGAAGGYTF.

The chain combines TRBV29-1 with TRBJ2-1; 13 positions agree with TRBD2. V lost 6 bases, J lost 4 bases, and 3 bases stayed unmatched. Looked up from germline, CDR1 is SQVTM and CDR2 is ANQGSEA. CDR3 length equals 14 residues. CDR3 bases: TGCAGCGTGACGGGACTAGCGGGATACAATGAGCAGTTCTTC. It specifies CSVTGLAGYNEQFF.

CDR3 bases: TGTGCCAGCAGCCAAGGGGGGACAGGGACAACTAATGAAAAACTGTTTTTT. Translation gives CASSQGGTGTTNEKLFF. The chain recombines TRBV4-2 with TRBJ1-4; 9 nucleotides line up with TRBD1. This CDR3 spans 17 amino acids. Germline CDR1 LGHNA, CDR2 YNFKEQ. Trimming took 1 base from V and 0 from J; bases not matched to a gene: 3.

DNA for the CDR3: TGTGCCAGCAGTTTACTAGCGGGAGTAACCGAGCAGTTCTTC. Protein product: CASSLLAGVTEQFF. The V call is TRBV27, the J call TRBJ2-1; 10 bases fit TRBD2. Per germline, CDR1 MNHEY and CDR2 SMNVEV (reference sequence). The CDR3 is 14 residues long. V was pared by 2 bases and J by 10 bases, with 5 bases of the junction left unmatched.

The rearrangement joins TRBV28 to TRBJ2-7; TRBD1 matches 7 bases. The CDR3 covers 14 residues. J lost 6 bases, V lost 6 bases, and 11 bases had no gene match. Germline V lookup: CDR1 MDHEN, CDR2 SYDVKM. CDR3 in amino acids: CASSLDRELREQYF. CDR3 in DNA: TGTGCCAGCAGCCTAGACAGGGAGCTACGCGAGCAGTACTTC.

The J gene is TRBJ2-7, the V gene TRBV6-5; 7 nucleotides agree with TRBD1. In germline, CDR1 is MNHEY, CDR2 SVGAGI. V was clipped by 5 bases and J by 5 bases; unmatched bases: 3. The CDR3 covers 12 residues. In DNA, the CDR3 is TGTGCCAGCAGTATGACAGGGAACGAGCAGTACTTC. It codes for CASSMTGNEQYF.

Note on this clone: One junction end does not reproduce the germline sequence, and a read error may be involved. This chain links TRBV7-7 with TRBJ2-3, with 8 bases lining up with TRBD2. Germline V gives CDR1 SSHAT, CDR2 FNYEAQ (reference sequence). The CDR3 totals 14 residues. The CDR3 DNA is TGTGCTAGCAGCCCCCGGGGGGGGCGAGATACGCAGTATTTT. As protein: CASSPRGGRDTQYF.